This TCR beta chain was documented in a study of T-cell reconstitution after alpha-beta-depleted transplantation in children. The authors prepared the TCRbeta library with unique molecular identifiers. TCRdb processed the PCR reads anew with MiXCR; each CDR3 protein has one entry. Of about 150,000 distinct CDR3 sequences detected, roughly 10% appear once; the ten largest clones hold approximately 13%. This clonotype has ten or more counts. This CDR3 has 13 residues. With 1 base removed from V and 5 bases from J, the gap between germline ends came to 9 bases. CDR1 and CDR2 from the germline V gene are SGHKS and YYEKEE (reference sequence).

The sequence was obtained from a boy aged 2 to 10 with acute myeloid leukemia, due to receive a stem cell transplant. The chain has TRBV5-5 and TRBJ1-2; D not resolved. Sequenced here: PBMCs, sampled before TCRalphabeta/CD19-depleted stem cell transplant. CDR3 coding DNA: TGTGCCAGCAGCTTGCCCCCAGCTTATGGCTACACCTTC. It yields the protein CASSLPPAYGYTF. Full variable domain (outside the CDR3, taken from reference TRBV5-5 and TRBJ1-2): DAGVTQSPTHLIKTRGQQVTLRCSPISGHKSVSWYQQVLGQGPQFIFQYYEKEERGRGNFPDRFSARQFPNYSSELNVNALLLGDSALYLCASSLPPAYGYTFGSGTRLTVV.